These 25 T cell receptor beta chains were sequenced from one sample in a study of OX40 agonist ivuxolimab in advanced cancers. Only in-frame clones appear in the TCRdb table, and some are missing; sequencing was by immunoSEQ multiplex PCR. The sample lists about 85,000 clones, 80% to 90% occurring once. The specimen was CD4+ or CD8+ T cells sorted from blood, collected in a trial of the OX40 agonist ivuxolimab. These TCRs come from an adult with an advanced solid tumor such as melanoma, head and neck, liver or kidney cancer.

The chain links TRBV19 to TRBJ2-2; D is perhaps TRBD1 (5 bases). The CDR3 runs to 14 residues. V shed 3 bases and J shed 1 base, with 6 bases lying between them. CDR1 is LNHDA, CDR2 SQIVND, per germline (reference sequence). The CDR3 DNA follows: TGTGCCAGTAGTATCACAGGGAACACCGGGGAGCTGTTTTTT. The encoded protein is CASSITGNTGELFF. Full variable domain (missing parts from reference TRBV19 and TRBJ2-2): DGGITQSPKYLFRKEGQNVTLSCEQNLNHDAMYWYRQDPGQGLRLIYYSQIVNDFQKGDIAEGYSVSREKKESFPLTVTSAQKNPTAFYLCASSITGNTGELFFGEGSRLTVL.

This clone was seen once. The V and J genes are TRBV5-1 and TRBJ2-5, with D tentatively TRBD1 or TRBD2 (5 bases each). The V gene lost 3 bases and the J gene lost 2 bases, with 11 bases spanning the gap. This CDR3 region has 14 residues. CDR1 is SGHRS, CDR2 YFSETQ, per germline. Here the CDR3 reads CASSWGTIQETQYF. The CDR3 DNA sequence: TGCGCCAGCAGCTGGGGGACCATACAAGAGACCCAGTACTTC.

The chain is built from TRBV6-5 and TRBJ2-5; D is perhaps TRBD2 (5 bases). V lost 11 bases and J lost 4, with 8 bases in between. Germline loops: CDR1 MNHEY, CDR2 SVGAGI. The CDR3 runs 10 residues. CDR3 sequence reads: CAGGRETQYF. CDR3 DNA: TGTGCCGGTGGGAGAGAGACCCAGTACTTC.

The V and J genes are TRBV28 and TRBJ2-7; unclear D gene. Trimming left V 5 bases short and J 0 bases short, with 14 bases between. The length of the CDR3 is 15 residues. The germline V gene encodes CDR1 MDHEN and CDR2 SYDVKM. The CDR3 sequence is CASSPETSISYEQYF. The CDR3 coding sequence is TGTGCCAGCAGTCCAGAGACTTCGATCTCCTACGAGCAGTACTTC.

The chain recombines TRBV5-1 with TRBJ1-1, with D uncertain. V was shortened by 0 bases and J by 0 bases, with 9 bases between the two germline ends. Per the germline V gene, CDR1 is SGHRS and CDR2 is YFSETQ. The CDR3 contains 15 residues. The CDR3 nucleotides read TGCGCCAGCAGCTTGGGACGGACCATGAACACTGAAGCTTTCTTT. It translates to CASSLGRTMNTEAFF.

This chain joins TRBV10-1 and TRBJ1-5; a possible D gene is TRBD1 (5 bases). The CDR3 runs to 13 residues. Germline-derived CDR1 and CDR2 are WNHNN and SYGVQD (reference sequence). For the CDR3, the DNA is TGCGCTTCGGGGGGAATGGGCAATCAGCCCCAGCATTTT. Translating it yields CASGGMGNQPQHF.

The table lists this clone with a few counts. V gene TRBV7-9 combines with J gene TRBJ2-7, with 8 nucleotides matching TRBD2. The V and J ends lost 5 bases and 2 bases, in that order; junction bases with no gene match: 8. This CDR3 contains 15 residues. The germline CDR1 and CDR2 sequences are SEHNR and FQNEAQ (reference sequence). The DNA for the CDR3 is TGTGCCAGCAGCCTACTAGCGGTGACCCCCTACGAGCAGTACTTC. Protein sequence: CASSLLAVTPYEQYF.

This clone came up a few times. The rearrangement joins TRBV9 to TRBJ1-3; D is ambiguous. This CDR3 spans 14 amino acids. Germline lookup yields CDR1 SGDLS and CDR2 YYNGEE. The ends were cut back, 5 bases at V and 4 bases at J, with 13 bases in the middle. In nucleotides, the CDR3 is TGTGCCAGCAGTGACCAGCTCCAGGGAAACACCATATATTTT. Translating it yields CASSDQLQGNTIYF. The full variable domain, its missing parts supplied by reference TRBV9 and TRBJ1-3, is DSGVTQTPKHLITATGQRVTLRCSPRSGDLSVYWYQQSLDQGLQFLIQYYNGEERAKGNILERFSAQQFPDLHSELNLSSLELGDSALYFCASSDQLQGNTIYFGEGSWLTVV.

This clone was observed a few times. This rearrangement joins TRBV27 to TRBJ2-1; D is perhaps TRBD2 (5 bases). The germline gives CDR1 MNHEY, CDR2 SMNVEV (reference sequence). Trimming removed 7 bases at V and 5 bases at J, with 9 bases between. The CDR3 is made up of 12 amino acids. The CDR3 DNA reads TGTGCCAGCACTAGCTTTAACAATGAGCAGTTCTTC. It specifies CASTSFNNEQFF.

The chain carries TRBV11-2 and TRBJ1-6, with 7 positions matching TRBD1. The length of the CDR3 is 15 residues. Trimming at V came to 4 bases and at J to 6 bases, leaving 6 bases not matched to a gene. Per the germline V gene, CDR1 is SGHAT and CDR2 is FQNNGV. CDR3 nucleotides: TGTGCCAGCAGCTCCGAGGGACAGTTTAATTCACCCCTCCACTTT. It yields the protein CASSSEGQFNSPLHF. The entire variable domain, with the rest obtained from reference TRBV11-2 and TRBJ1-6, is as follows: EAGVAQSPRYKIIEKRQSVAFWCNPISGHATLYWYQQILGQGPKLLIQFQNNGVVDDSQLPKDRFSAERLKGVDSTLKIQPAKLEDSAVYLCASSSEGQFNSPLHFGNGTRLTVT.

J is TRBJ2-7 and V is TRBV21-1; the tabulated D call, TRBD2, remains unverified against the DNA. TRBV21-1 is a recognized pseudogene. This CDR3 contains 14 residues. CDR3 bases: TGTGCCAGCAGCTCCCCACCACTAGCGGTCGAACAGTACGTC. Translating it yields CASSSPPLAVEQYV.

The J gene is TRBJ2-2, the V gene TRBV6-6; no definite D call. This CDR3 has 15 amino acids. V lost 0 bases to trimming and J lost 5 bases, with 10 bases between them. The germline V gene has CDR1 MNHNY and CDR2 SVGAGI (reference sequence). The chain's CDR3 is CASSYSSHGTGELFF. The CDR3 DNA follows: TGTGCCAGCAGTTACTCGAGTCACGGTACCGGGGAGCTGTTTTTT.

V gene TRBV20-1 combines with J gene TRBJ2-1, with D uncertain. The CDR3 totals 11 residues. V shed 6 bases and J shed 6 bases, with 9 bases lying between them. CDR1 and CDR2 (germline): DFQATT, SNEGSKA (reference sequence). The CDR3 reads CSAVTGNEQFF. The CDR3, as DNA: TGCAGTGCCGTGACTGGCAATGAGCAGTTCTTC.

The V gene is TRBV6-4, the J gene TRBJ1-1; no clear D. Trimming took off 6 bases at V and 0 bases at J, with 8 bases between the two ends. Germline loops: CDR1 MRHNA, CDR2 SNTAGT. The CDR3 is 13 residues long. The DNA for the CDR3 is TGTGCCAGCAGCAAACAAATGAACACTGAAGCTTTCTTT. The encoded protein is CASSKQMNTEAFF.

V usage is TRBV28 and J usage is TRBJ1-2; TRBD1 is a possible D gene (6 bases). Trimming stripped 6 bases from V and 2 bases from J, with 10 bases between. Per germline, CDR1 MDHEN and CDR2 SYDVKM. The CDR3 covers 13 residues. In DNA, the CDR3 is TGTGCCAGCAGAGCAGACAGGAACTATGGCTACACCTTC. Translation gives CASRADRNYGYTF.

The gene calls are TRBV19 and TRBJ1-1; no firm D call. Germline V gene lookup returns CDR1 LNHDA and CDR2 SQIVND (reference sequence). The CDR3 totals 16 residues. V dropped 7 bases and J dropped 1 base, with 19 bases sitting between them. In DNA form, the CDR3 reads TGTGCCAGTATACCTCCCGGCAGGCACGCGAACACTGAAGCTTTCTTT. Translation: CASIPPGRHANTEAFF.

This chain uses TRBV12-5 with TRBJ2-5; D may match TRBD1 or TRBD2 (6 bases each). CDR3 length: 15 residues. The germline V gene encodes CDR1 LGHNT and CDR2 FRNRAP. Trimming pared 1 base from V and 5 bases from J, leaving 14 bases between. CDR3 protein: CASGLDRAGLETQYF. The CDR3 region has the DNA TGTGCTAGTGGTTTGGACAGGGCGGGATTGGAGACCCAGTACTTC. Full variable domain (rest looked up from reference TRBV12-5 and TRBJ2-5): DARVTQTPRHKVTEMGQEVTMRCQPILGHNTVFWYRQTMMQGLELLAYFRNRAPLDDSGMPKDRFSAEMPDATLATLKIQPSEPRDSAVYFCASGLDRAGLETQYFGPGTRLLVL.

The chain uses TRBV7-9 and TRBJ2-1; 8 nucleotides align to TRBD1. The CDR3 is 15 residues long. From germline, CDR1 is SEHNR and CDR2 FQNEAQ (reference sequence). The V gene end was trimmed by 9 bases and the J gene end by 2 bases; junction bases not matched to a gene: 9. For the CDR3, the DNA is TGTGCCAGTCTACGGTTGGACAGGGCCTACAATGAGCAGTTCTTC. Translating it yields CASLRLDRAYNEQFF.

This CDR3 reads CASRTGPSSGANVLTF. The CDR3 region has the DNA TGTGCCAGCCGGACAGGGCCGAGCTCTGGGGCCAACGTCCTGACTTTC. V and J are TRBV7-8 and TRBJ2-6; TRBD1 aligns across 8 bases. V lost 8 bases and J lost 0; bases outside the gene matches: 6. Germline lookup yields CDR1 SGHVS and CDR2 FQNEAQ. The CDR3 has 16 residues.

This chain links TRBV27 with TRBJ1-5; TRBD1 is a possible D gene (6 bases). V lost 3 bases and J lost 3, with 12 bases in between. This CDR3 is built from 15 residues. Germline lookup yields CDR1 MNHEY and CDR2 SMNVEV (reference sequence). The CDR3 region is CASSLSRGPNQPQHF. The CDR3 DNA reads TGTGCCAGCAGTTTGAGCAGGGGCCCCAATCAGCCCCAGCATTTT.

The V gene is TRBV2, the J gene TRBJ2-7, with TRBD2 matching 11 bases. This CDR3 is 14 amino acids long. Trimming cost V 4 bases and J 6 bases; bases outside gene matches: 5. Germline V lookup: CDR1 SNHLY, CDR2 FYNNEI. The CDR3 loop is CASSGTSGRPEQYF. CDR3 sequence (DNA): TGTGCCAGCAGTGGTACTAGCGGGAGACCCGAGCAGTACTTC.

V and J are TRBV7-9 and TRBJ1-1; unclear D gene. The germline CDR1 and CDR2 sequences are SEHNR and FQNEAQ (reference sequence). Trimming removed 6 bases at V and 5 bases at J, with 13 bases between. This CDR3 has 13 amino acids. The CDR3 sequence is CASRGEGGTEAFF. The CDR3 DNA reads TGTGCCAGCAGGGGAGAGGGAGGTACTGAAGCTTTCTTT.

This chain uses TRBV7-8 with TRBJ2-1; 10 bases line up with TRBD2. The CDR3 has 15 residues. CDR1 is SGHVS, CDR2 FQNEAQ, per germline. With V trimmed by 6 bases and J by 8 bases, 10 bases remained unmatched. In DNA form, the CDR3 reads TGTGCCAGCAGTGCTTCTAGCGGGAGCGTCTATGAGCAGTTCTTC. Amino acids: CASSASSGSVYEQFF.

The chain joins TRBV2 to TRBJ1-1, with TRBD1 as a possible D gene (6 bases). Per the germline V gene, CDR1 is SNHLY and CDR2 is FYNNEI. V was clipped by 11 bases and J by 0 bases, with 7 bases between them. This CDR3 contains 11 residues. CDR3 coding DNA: TGTGCCGGGGGCATGAACACTGAAGCTTTCTTT. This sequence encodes CAGGMNTEAFF.

CDR3 sequence (DNA): TGTGCCAGCAGTTTAGCAGGCCCTGAAGCTTTCTTT. The encoded protein is CASSLAGPEAFF. This rearrangement joins TRBV28 to TRBJ1-1; D unclear. Looked up from germline, CDR1 is MDHEN and CDR2 is SYDVKM. V lost 2 bases and J lost 6, with 7 bases in between. The CDR3 has 12 residues.